The entry that follows covers one TCR beta chain sequence. Its cognate antigen is unknown. This CDR3 is 17 amino acids long. Germline V gene data show CDR1 as KGHSH and CDR2 as LQKENI. V shed 5 bases and J 2 bases; nucleotides not matched to a gene: 8. This sample is part of a study of shared clonotypes between healthy human individuals. The overall study: A couple of female and a few male donors aged 18 to 49 were enrolled. Per donor, CD8 memory used one plate, CD8 naive used two, CD4 memory used three and CD4 naive used three. Overall study findings and caveats: In general, naive subsets displayed greater estimated richness than memory subsets did.

Sequencing was performed with immunoSEQ multiplex PCR; in TCRdb, only in-frame clones are kept and a portion is missing. The data contain millions of clones, around nine tenths of them singletons. The receptor's source is a man between 18 and 29 years old in good health. The genes are TRBV18 and TRBJ2-6, with TRBD1 matching 8 bases. The sequencing input was naive CD4+ T cells sorted from blood. The subset was: CD45RA+ positively selected. DNA of the CDR3: TGTGCCAGCTCAGTTCAGGGGGCGAGAACTGGGGCCAACGTCCTGACTTTC. Protein sequence: CASSVQGARTGANVLTF. Combining the CDR3 with reference TRBV18 and TRBJ2-6 gives the whole variable domain NAGVMQNPRHLVRRRGQEARLRCSPMKGHSHVYWYRQLPEEGLKFMVYLQKENIIDESGMPKERFSAEFPKEGPSILRIQQVVRGDSAAYFCASSVQGARTGANVLTFGAGSRLTVL.